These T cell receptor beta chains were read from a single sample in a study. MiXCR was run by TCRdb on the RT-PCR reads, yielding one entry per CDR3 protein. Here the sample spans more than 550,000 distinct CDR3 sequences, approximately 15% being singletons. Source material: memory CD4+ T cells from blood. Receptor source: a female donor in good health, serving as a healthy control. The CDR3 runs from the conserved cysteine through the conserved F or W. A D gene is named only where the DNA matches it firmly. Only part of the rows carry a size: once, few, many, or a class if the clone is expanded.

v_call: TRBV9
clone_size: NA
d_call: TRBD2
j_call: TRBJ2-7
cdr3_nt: TGTGCCAGCAGCGTAGCTCCAGCGGGGGCCTACGAGCGGTACTTC
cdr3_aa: CASSVAPAGAYERYF

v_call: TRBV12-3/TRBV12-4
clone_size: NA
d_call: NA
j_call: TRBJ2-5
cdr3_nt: TGTGCCAGCAGCACCATAAAGGGGGGGACCCAGTACTTC
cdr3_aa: CASSTIKGGTQYF

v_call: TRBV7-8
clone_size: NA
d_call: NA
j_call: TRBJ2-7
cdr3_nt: TGTGCCAGCAGCCCAAACGGGAACACCTATGAGCAGTACTTC
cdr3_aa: CASSPNGNTYEQYF

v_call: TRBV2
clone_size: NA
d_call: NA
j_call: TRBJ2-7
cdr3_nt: TGTGCCAGCATACCAAGACCATTGTCCTACGAGCAGTACTTC
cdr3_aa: CASIPRPLSYEQYF

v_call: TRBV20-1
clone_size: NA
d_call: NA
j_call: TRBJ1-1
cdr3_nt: TGCAGTGCTAGTCCCGAGTGGGGAGGGAACACTGAAGCTTTCTTT
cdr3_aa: CSASPEWGGNTEAFF

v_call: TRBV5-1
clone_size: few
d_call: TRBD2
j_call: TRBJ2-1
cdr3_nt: TGCGCCAGCAGCCCCGGACTAGCGGGGCCGACCTACAATGAGCAGTTCTTC
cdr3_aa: CASSPGLAGPTYNEQFF

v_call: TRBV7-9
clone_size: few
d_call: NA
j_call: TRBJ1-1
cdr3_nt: TGTGCCAGCAGCGCCTACAGTCACACTGAAGCTTTCTTT
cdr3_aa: CASSAYSHTEAFF

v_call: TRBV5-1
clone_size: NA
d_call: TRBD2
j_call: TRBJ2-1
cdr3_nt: TGCGCCAGCAGCTTGGATGGCGGGAGCTCCTACAATGAGCAGTTCTTC
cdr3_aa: CASSLDGGSSYNEQFF

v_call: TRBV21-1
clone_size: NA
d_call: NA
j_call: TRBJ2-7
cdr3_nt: TGTGCCAGCAGCAAAACTAGCGGTTTCTCCTACGAGCAGTACTTC
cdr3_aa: CASSKTSGFSYEQYF

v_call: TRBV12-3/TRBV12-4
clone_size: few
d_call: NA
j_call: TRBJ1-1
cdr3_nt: TGTGCCAGCCGCCGATACAAGAGAAACACTGAAGCTTTCTTT
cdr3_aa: CASRRYKRNTEAFF

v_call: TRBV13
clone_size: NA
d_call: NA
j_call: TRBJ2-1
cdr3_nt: TGTGCCAGCAGCTTAGAAAAGGGTGGGGGTTACAATGAGCAGTTCTTC
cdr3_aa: CASSLEKGGGYNEQFF

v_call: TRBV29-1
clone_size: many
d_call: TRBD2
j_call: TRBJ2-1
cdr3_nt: TGCAGCCTTAGCGGGGGGCACAATGAGCAGTTCTTC
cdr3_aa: CSLSGGHNEQFF

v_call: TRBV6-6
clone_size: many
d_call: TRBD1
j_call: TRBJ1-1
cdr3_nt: TGTGCCAGCAGTCCCTCCACAGGGGGCACTGAAGCTTTCTTT
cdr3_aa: CASSPSTGGTEAFF

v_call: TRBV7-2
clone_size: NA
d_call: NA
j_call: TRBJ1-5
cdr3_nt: TGTGCCAGCAGCTTATGGGCGCAGTCTAGCAATCAGCCCCAGCATTTT
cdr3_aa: CASSLWAQSSNQPQHF

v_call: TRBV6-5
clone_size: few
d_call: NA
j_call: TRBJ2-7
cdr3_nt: TGTGCCAGCAGTCCGCGCCAGGGTAGGGGTCGCGAGCAGTACTTC
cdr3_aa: CASSPRQGRGREQYF

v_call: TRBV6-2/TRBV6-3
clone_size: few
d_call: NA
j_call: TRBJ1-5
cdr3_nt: TGTGCCAGCAAACTACGGTCTAGCAATCAGCCCCAGCATTTT
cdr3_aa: CASKLRSSNQPQHF

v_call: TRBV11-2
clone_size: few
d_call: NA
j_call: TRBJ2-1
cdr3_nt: TGTGCCAGCAGCGCAATCATCGGGGTAGCTGAGCAGTTCTTC
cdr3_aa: CASSAIIGVAEQFF

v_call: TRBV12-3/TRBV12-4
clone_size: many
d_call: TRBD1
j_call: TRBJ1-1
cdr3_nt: TGTGCCAGCAGCTCCGGGACAGGGAGAGCTTTCTTT
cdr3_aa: CASSSGTGRAFF

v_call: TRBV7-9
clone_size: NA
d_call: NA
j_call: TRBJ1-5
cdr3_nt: TGTGCCAGCAGCGCCTCTTACCAGGAGAATAGCAATCAGCCCCAGCATTTT
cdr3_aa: CASSASYQENSNQPQHF

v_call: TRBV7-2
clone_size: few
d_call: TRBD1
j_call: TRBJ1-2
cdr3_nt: TGTGCCAGCAGCTCCCACAGGGGAGCGGGGGGCTACACCTTC
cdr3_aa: CASSSHRGAGGYTF

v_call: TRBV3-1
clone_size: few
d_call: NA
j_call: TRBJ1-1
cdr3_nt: TGTGCCAGCAGCCAAGATGACAATCCGAAGGGAGCTTTCTTT
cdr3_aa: CASSQDDNPKGAFF

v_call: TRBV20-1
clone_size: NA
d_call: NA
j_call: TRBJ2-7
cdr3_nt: TGCAGTGCTAGAGAGCTGGGGAGGCAGGGGAACGAGCAGTACTTC
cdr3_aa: CSARELGRQGNEQYF

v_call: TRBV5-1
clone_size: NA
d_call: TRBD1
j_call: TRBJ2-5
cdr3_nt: TGCGCCAGCAGGGGAGGACAGGGGGTTGCGGAGACCCAGTACTTC
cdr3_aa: CASRGGQGVAETQYF

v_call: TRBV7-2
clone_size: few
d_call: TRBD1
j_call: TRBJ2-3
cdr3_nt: TGTGCCAGCAGCTTCCGACAGGGCGGAGATACGCAGTATTTT
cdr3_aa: CASSFRQGGDTQYF

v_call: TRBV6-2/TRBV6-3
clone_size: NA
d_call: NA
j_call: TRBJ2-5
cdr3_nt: TGTGCCAGCAGCCCCACCCAGATTGAAGAGACCCAGTACTTC
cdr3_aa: CASSPTQIEETQYF

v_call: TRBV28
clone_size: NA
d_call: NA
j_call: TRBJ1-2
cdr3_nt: TGTGCCAGCAGTTCCACTCCTTTGACGGGGAACTATGGCTACACCTTC
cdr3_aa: CASSSTPLTGNYGYTF

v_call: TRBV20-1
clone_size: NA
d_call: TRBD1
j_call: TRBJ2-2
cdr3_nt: TGCAGTGCAAAAGAGGACAGGGATACCGGGGAGCTGTTTTTT
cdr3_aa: CSAKEDRDTGELFF

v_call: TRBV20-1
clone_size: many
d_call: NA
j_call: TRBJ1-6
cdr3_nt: TGCAGTGCTAGAGGGGTACAGGGCTTACGTTCACCCCTCCACTTT
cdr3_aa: CSARGVQGLRSPLHF

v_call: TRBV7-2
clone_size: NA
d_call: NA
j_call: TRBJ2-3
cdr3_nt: TGTGCCAGCAGGCGGGCGGGCACTAGCACAGATACGCAGTATTTT
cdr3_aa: CASRRAGTSTDTQYF

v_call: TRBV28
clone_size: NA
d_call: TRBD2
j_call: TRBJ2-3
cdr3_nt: TGTGCCACCGCCTCGCCTAGCGGAGGGCGGGATACGCAGTATTTT
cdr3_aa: CATASPSGGRDTQYF

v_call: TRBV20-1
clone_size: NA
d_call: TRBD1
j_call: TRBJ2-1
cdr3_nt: TGCAGTGCTAGAGATCTGTTGGACAGGATTTACGAGCAGTTCTTC
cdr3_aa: CSARDLLDRIYEQFF

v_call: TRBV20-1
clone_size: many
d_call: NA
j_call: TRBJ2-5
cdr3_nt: TGCAGTGCCTTGCGAACCAAAGAGACCCAGTACTTC
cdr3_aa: CSALRTKETQYF

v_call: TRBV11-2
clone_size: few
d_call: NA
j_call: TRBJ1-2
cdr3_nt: TGTGCCAGCAGCTTAGCGGTGGAGGCAGCTTATGGCTACACCTTC
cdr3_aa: CASSLAVEAAYGYTF

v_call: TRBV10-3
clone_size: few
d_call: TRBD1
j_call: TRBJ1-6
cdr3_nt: TGTGCCATCAAGGTCGGACAGGAGTCACCCCTCCACTTT
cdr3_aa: CAIKVGQESPLHF

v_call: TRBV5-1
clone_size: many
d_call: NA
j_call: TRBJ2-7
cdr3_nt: TGCGCCAGTAACGACGGGAGCTCCTACGAGCAGTACTTC
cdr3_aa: CASNDGSSYEQYF

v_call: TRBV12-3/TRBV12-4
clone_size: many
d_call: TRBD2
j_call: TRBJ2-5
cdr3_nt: TGTGCCAGCAGTTTACGGGAGCTAGCGGGGGACCAGTACTTC
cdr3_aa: CASSLRELAGDQYF

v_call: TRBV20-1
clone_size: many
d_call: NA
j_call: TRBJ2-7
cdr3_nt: TGCAGTGCTACCTCTAGCGTCTACACCTACGAGCAGTACTTC
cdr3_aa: CSATSSVYTYEQYF

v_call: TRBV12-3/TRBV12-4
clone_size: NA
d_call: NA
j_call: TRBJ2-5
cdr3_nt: TGTGCCAGCAGTTTGATCCGGCAGATTAATCCTCAAGAGACCCAGTACTTC
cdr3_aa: CASSLIRQINPQETQYF

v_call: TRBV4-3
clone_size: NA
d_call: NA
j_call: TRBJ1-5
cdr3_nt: TGCGCCAGCAGCCAAGACTTGTACCAGCCCCAGCATTTT
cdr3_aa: CASSQDLYQPQHF

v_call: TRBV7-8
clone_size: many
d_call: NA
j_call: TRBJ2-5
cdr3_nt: TGTGCCAGCAGACCGGGACTTACCTCCCGGGAGACCCAGTACTTC
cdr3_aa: CASRPGLTSRETQYF

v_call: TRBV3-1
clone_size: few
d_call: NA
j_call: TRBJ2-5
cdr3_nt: TGTGCCAGCAGCCAAGAAGCAGGGTTCTATCAAGAGACCCAGTACTTC
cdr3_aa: CASSQEAGFYQETQYF

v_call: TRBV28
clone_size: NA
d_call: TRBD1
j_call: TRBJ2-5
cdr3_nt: TGTGCCAGCCTCGCTTCGGGACAGGGTCTAAGAGAGACCCAGTACTTC
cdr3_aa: CASLASGQGLRETQYF